These 15 T cell receptor beta chains originate from one sample sequenced in a study of neurological immune-mediated disorders. One entry per CDR3 protein, called by TCRdb with MiXCR from the 5' RACE reads. The repertoire holds around 53,000 distinct CDR3 sequences, with roughly 4.3% as singletons. Material: PBMCs. The receptors were gathered from a man aged 45 to 65 with multiple sclerosis.

This clonotype was seen at least ten times. The chain couples TRBV12-3 or TRBV12-4 to TRBJ2-1; no clear D gene. The V end lost 2 bases, the J end lost 8 bases, and 4 bases lay between the germline ends. The CDR3 is 11 residues long. Written as DNA, the CDR3 is TGTGCCAGCAGTTTAAGACATGAGCAGTTCTTC. It encodes CASSLRHEQFF.

The sample holds many counts of this clonotype. The chain has TRBV12-3 or TRBV12-4 and TRBJ2-5; 10 nucleotides agree with TRBD1. The CDR3 sequence is 15 residues long. Trimming cost V 6 bases and J 5 bases; bases outside gene matches: 9. CDR3 region: CASSFRDRGYETQYF. CDR3 DNA: TGTGCCAGCAGCTTCCGGGACAGGGGTTACGAGACCCAGTACTTC.

Points on this clonotype: The junction shows a germline mismatch at one end, possibly a read error. The chain joins TRBV2 to TRBJ1-5; D is uncertain. CDR1 SNHLY and CDR2 FYNNEI come from the germline V gene. The CDR3 contains 15 residues. CDR3 protein: CASSETGISNQPQNF. The CDR3 DNA reads TGTGCCAGCAGTGAAACGGGGATTAGCAATCAGCCCCAGAATTTT.

This clonotype occurred many times. This chain connects TRBV20-1 to TRBJ2-7; the D gene is possibly TRBD1 (5 bases). Per germline, CDR1 DFQATT and CDR2 SNEGSKA (reference sequence). This CDR3 contains 14 residues. V shed 5 bases and J shed 2 bases, with 16 bases lying between them. For the CDR3, the DNA is TGCAGTGCTCGTCCGTCGGCAGGGACCTACGAGCAGTACTTC. Its translation is CSARPSAGTYEQYF.

This clonotype was counted at least ten times. The chain employs TRBV7-9 and TRBJ1-2; 7 bases are a match to TRBD1. The CDR3 sequence is 14 residues long. With V trimmed by 3 bases and J by 3 bases, 4 bases remained unmatched. Germline-derived CDR1 and CDR2 are SEHNR and FQNEAQ (reference sequence). DNA for the CDR3: TGTGCCAGCAGCTTCCCTCAGGGGGACTATGGCTACACCTTC. Its protein is CASSFPQGDYGYTF.

The chain links TRBV24-1 to TRBJ1-1, with D unresolved. This CDR3 comprises 14 residues. V lost 3 bases and J 1 base, leaving 8 bases between the germline ends. Germline lookup yields CDR1 KGHDR and CDR2 SFDVKD. The CDR3 region has the DNA TGTGCCACCAGTGATCCTAAGAAGAACACTGAAGCTTTCTTT. Its translation is CATSDPKKNTEAFF.

This clonotype was recorded many times. The chain carries TRBV28 and TRBJ2-1; 9 bases fit TRBD1. J was trimmed by 4 bases and V by 3 bases; bases with no gene match: 1. Germline values: CDR1 MDHEN, CDR2 SYDVKM. This CDR3 is built from 14 residues. The CDR3 nucleotides are TGTGCCAGCAGTTTGGGGACAGGGTACAATGAGCAGTTCTTC. Protein: CASSLGTGYNEQFF.

This clonotype was observed many times. The J gene is TRBJ2-7, the V gene TRBV12-3 or TRBV12-4, with D tentatively TRBD1 (5 bases). This CDR3 contains 15 residues. Between the trimmed V and J ends, which lost 3 bases and 2 bases, there was a span of 14 bases. The CDR3 DNA follows: TGTGCCAGCAGTTTGTACAGACAGTATACCTACGAGCAGTACTTC. Residues: CASSLYRQYTYEQYF.

Ten or more counts support this clonotype. This chain connects TRBV20-1 to TRBJ2-3; no definite D call. V dropped 8 bases and J dropped 6 bases, with 15 bases sitting between them. CDR1 is DFQATT, CDR2 SNEGSKA, per germline (reference sequence). There are 12 residues in the CDR3. CDR3 bases: TGCAGTCCCCAGGCCGGGTTTGATACGCAGTATTTT. This gives the protein CSPQAGFDTQYF.

In this sample, this clonotype turned up many times. One end of the junction is discordant with germline, which a read error may explain. This chain uses TRBV4-1 with TRBJ1-6, with D possibly TRBD1 on 5 matching bases. The germline V gene has CDR1 MGHRA and CDR2 YSYEKL. The CDR3 has 18 amino acids. CDR3 DNA sequence: TGCGCCAGCAGCCAATACGACAGCCCGAGCTCCTATAATTCACCCCTCAACTTT. Translating gives CASSQYDSPSSYNSPLNF.

This clonotype was counted many times. This rearrangement joins TRBV5-1 to TRBJ2-4; 9 bases map to TRBD1. Germline V gene data show CDR1 as SGHRS and CDR2 as YFSETQ. The CDR3 has 16 residues. The V segment lost 5 bases and the J segment 3 bases; nucleotides outside the gene matches: 9. CDR3 protein: CASSQLQGAGKNIQYF. CDR3 bases: TGCGCCAGCAGTCAGCTACAGGGGGCTGGCAAAAACATTCAGTACTTC.

This clonotype was observed at least ten times. This chain links TRBV7-9 with TRBJ1-2; D is possibly TRBD1 (5 bases). Trimming took off 5 bases at V and 8 bases at J, with 12 bases between the two ends. This CDR3 has 12 residues. Germline V gene data show CDR1 as SEHNR and CDR2 as FQNEAQ (reference sequence). The CDR3 DNA reads as TGTGCCAGCAGCGGAGGGGCCTGGGGCTACACCTTC. Amino acids: CASSGGAWGYTF.

This clonotype was detected a few times. This may stem from a read error, because a much larger clone lies one nucleotide away. The V call is TRBV6-4, the J call TRBJ1-5; 7 nucleotides agree with TRBD1. This CDR3 is built from 15 residues. Germline V CDR1 and CDR2: MRHNA, SNTAGT. V lost 5 bases to trimming and J lost 1 base; unmatched junction nucleotides: 5. As DNA, the CDR3 is TGTGCCAGCAGTTCCCCGGGACAGAGCAATCAGCCCCAGCATTTT. It codes for CASSSPGQSNQPQHF.

This clonotype was found many times. In nucleotides, the CDR3 is TGTGCCAGCAGCCTCGGGACAGGAGCCTACGAGCAGTACTTC. Translation: CASSLGTGAYEQYF. The chain recombines TRBV12-3 or TRBV12-4 with TRBJ2-7; TRBD1 matches at 8 bases. V lost 6 bases and J lost 2; bases outside the gene matches: 6. The CDR3 length is 14 residues.

This clonotype appeared many times. The chain employs TRBV5-1 and TRBJ2-5, with 10 bases fitting TRBD1. Germline CDR1 and CDR2: SGHRS and YFSETQ. Trimming took 4 bases from V and 4 from J; bases not matched to a gene: 7. The CDR3 runs 15 residues. For the CDR3, the DNA is TGCGCCAGCAGCACGGGACAGGGGACTTCAGAGACCCAGTACTTC. It yields the protein CASSTGQGTSETQYF.